These T cell receptor beta chains were read from a single sample in a study of human T cells and chemical hapten exposure. From the RACE reads, TCRdb called clonotypes with MiXCR, one entry per CDR3 protein. The sample consists of about 110,000 distinct CDR3 sequences, roughly 10% of them appearing once. The specimen was whole blood, collected in connection with sensitization to the hapten diphenylcyclopropenone (DPC). The receptors stem from a woman aged 40 to 50 with alopecia areata. Some clones in this sample may be carry-over from other donors' samples. The CDR3 runs from the conserved cysteine through the conserved F or W. D genes are given only for firm matches. For some rows the clone size is stated as once, few or many, or as a class when expanded; others skip it.

CDR3 DNA | CDR3 protein | J gene | clone size | D gene | V gene
TGTGCCAGCAGCACCGGGACACGGGGCATTTATGGCTACACCTTC | CASSTGTRGIYGYTF | TRBJ1-2 | few | . | TRBV7-2
TGTGCCTGGAGTGGGGACTGGGTCGGAAACACCATATATTTT | CAWSGDWVGNTIYF | TRBJ1-3 | few | . | TRBV30
TGTGCCAGCAGTTCCACCCGGATGACTAGCGGGGCTAGCACAGATACGCAGTATTTT | CASSSTRMTSGASTDTQYF | TRBJ2-3 | many | TRBD2 | TRBV12-3/TRBV12-4
TGTGCCAGCTCACCATCCCCCAGGGCCCGAGGAAGCACAGATACGCAGTATTTT | CASSPSPRARGSTDTQYF | TRBJ2-3 | . | . | TRBV18
TGTGCCAGCAGCTCCCTCTCGGCAGGACAAGAGACCCAGTACTTC | CASSSLSAGQETQYF | TRBJ2-5 | many | . | TRBV7-9
TGTGCCAGCAGCTTAAACGACAAGCTGGTGGCCCCCCTCCACTTT | CASSLNDKLVAPLHF | TRBJ1-6 | . | . | TRBV13
TGCAGTGCTAGAGATCTCTTGATGGGGGAGCAGTTCTTC | CSARDLLMGEQFF | TRBJ2-1 | . | . | TRBV20-1
TGTGCCAGCTCACCGCTCGGACAGGGGAAAGGAAACACCATATATTTT | CASSPLGQGKGNTIYF | TRBJ1-3 | few | TRBD1 | TRBV18
TGTGCCAGTAGCTACGGACAGCCTTCAGGTCGGCCCCAGCATTTT | CASSYGQPSGRPQHF | TRBJ1-5 | many | . | TRBV19
TGTGCCAGTAGTCCACGGGACAGGGGGCTGGGTGAGCAGTTCTTC | CASSPRDRGLGEQFF | TRBJ2-1 | few | TRBD1 | TRBV19
TGCGCCAGCAGCTTGGGAGGTGACACCGGGGAGCTGTTTTTT | CASSLGGDTGELFF | TRBJ2-2 | few | . | TRBV5-1
TGCAGCGTTGACGGGCCAGATACGCAGTATTTT | CSVDGPDTQYF | TRBJ2-3 | many | . | TRBV29-1
TGCGCCAGCAGCCAAGATTTGGGGGGCGAGCATGGAGAGACCCAGTACTTC | CASSQDLGGEHGETQYF | TRBJ2-5 | many | . | TRBV4-3
TGTGCCAGCAGTTACACAGGCATGGTGAACGCTGAAGCTTTCTTT | CASSYTGMVNAEAFF | TRBJ1-1 | few | . | TRBV12-3/TRBV12-4
TGTGCCAGCATGGCGGGGGGCCCTCAAGAGACCCAGTACTTC | CASMAGGPQETQYF | TRBJ2-5 | . | TRBD2 | TRBV27
TGCAGTGCTAGTGACCCCCGGGGCCCCGTCACTGAAGCTTTCTTT | CSASDPRGPVTEAFF | TRBJ1-1 | few | . | TRBV20-1
TGTGCCAGCAGCTTTGGGACAGCTCTTCCCTACGAGCAGTACTTC | CASSFGTALPYEQYF | TRBJ2-7 | few | TRBD1 | TRBV7-8
TGTGCCAGAAGCTTAGGGGAGGCAGATACGCAGTATTTT | CARSLGEADTQYF | TRBJ2-3 | . | . | TRBV5-3
TGTGCCAGCAGCCCCCAGATCAGTTCAGACACGCAGTATTTT | CASSPQISSDTQYF | TRBJ2-3 | many | . | TRBV7-2
TGTGCCAGCACCCGGGCCCGAGACAATGAGCAGTTCTTC | CASTRARDNEQFF | TRBJ2-1 | . | . | TRBV12-3/TRBV12-4
TGTGCCATCAGCCGGGACTACCACGAGCAGTACTTC | CAISRDYHEQYF | TRBJ2-7 | few | TRBD2 | TRBV10-3
TGTGCCAGCAGTTCCTCCCGGGACAGGTTTCAGCCCCAGCATTTT | CASSSSRDRFQPQHF | TRBJ1-5 | few | TRBD1 | TRBV6-2/TRBV6-3